Here is one TCR beta chain with its context. Profiled with immunoSEQ multiplex PCR; TCRdb holds only in-frame clones, not every one. The sample yields hundreds of thousands of clones, less than 90% seen once. The source of the sample is a study of Ad26.COV2.S vaccination and SARS-CoV-2 variants. Across the study: Dosing was one shot or two shots 56 days apart.

Treatment in this sample: roughly 20 received Ad26.COV2.S at low or high dose, single or two shots; about 5 received placebo; per-sample allocation not given. Sample collection was performed on day 63 after the first vaccine or placebo injection. The germline gives CDR1 LNHDA, CDR2 SQIVND (reference sequence). This CDR3 comprises 14 residues. V dropped 8 bases and J dropped 4; count of bases not matched to a gene: 8. The sequence derives from a person aged 18-65 years who received the Ad26.COV2.S COVID-19 vaccine or a placebo. The J gene is TRBJ2-5, the V gene TRBV19; TRBD1 matches at 9 bases. This specimen was peripheral blood, taken in a trial of Ad26.COV2.S vaccine versus placebo. CDR3 in amino acids: CASSQGAGRETQYF. In DNA form, the CDR3 reads TGTGCCAGTTCACAGGGGGCCGGCCGAGAGACCCAGTACTTC.